This T cell receptor (beta chain) was recovered during a study of cytomegalovirus exposure and HLA in healthy donors. Turning to this clone: The antigen remains unidentified.

General observations from the study: A later analysis showed HLA-associated TCR beta chains outstripping equally common others in clonal expansion. A list of about 180 TCR beta chains associated with cytomegalovirus was given.

The PCR ran on 60 Vbeta and 13 Jbeta primers. Produced via immunoSEQ multiplex PCR; TCRdb's table is partial and in-frame only. The table records around 190,000 clones, under 9.5% of them present only once. The V gene's germline CDR1 is MNHEY and CDR2 SMNVEV (reference sequence). V shed 2 bases and J shed 6 bases, with 11 bases lying between them. CDR3 length equals 13 residues. Sequencing was performed on PBMCs. This TCR came from a woman younger than 45 in good health and CMV-seropositive. V usage is TRBV27 and J usage is TRBJ2-7; D might be TRBD1 (5 bases). Written as DNA, the CDR3 is TGTGCCAGCAGTTTAGGGCAGGGTTTCGAGCAGTACTTC. The encoded protein is CASSLGQGFEQYF.